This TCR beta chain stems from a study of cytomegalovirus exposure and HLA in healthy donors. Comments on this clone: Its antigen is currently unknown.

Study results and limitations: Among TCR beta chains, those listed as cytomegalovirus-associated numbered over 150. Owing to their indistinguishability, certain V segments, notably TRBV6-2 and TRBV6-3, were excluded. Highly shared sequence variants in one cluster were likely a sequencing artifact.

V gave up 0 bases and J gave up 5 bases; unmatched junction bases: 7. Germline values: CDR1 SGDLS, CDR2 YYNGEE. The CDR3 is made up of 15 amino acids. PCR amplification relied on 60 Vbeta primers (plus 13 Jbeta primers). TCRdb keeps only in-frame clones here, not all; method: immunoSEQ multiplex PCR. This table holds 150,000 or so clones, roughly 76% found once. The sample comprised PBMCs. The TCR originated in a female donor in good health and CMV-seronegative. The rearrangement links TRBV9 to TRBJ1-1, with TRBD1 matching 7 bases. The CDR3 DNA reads TGTGCCAGCAGCGTAGGAGGGGGCCAGGGAACTGAAGCTTTCTTT. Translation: CASSVGGGQGTEAFF.